The 4 T cell receptor beta chains below come from one sample, sequenced in a study of blood T cell repertoires in COVID-19. TCRdb's table, derived via immunoSEQ multiplex PCR, lists solely in-frame clones and lacks some. The repertoire holds tens of thousands of clones, with roughly 80% as singletons. Sample: peripheral blood. Every receptor here comes from a man aged 50-60 years with acute or convalescent COVID-19.

The gene calls are TRBV7-8 and TRBJ1-6; TRBD1 aligns across 7 bases. This CDR3 spans 17 amino acids. Germline V gene lookup returns CDR1 SGHVS and CDR2 FQNEAQ. V lost 0 bases, J lost 2 bases, and 4 bases stayed unmatched. The CDR3 region has the DNA TGTGCCAGCAGCTTAGCGGATCAGGGGGCCTATAATTCACCCCTCCACTTT. Its protein is CASSLADQGAYNSPLHF.

This chain joins TRBV30 and TRBJ2-3; 12 bases are shared with TRBD1. The V gene end was trimmed by 2 bases and the J gene end by 5 bases; junction bases not matched to a gene: 5. Germline CDR1 and CDR2: GTSNPN and SVGIG (reference sequence). The CDR3 length is 15 residues. The CDR3 is CAWSLGQGARDTQYF. The CDR3 DNA follows: TGTGCCTGGAGTTTGGGACAGGGGGCGAGAGATACGCAGTATTTT. The full variable domain, completed using reference TRBV30 and TRBJ2-3, is SQTIHQWPATLVQPVGSPLSLECTVEGTSNPNLYWYRQAAGRGLQLLFYSVGIGQISSEVPQNLSASRPQDRQFILSSKKLLLSDSGFYLCAWSLGQGARDTQYFGPGTRLTVL.

V and J are TRBV6-5 and TRBJ2-7, with 9 bases that match TRBD1. Germline values: CDR1 MNHEY, CDR2 SVGAGI. This CDR3 comprises 12 residues. The V and J ends lost 6 bases and 5 bases, in that order; junction bases with no gene match: 2. DNA for the CDR3: TGTGCCAGCAGCCGGACAGGGGACGAGCAGTACTTC. Its translation: CASSRTGDEQYF.

The chain couples TRBV3-1 (or the pseudogene TRBV3-2) to TRBJ2-5; 8 bases line up with TRBD2. Germline values: CDR1 LGHDT, CDR2 YNNKEL (reference sequence). The ends lost 3 bases at V and 7 bases at J; junction bases unmatched: 1. The length of the CDR3 is 12 residues. The CDR3: CASSHGGGTQYF. Written as DNA, the CDR3 is TGTGCCAGCAGCCACGGGGGGGGGACCCAGTACTTC.